The text below deals with one T cell receptor (beta chain). There is no known antigen for this receptor. Qualities for individual bases were not recorded, and no much larger clone is one base off. Sequences SGDLS (CDR1) and YYNGEE (CDR2) are obtained from the germline V gene. The CDR3 has 14 amino acids, counting the end cysteine and phenylalanine. The retained sequence is limited to the CDR3, 42 bases, with the frame set at the first base. V and J are truncated by 4 bases and 0 bases respectively, leaving an intervening sequence of 11 bases. TCRbeta CDR3 regions were amplified from genomic DNA using the immunoSEQ Assay, a bias-controlled multiplex PCR. In the source study's methods: Within the assay, amplification of reference gene primers was used to estimate how many nucleated cells each sample contained. Sequence reads were collapsed and filtered to measure the absolute abundance of every unique TCRbeta CDR3 rearrangement. For each sample, productive Simpson clonality was calculated as the square root of Simpson's diversity index over productive rearrangements. Entries here come from immuneACCESS through TCRdb and include only in-frame sequences with V and J called. Some clones fail to appear in such tables; in the studies checked, an unresolved V gene covers under half of the shortfall, and the cause of the remainder is unknown. V, J and clone size are taken as reported in that table, and D and trimming were inferred from the DNA itself. Recorded for this sample are a few hundred thousand clones; roughly 85% of them occurred a single time. The top ten clonotypes cover roughly 3% of the sample.

The data belong to a study of blood T cell repertoires in COVID-19 (dated by TCRdb to the early 2020s). Background on the whole study: Samples from collaborators originated in the United States, Italy and Spain and spanned both the acute and convalescent phases of COVID-19. The prospective study material was composed of cDNA or gDNA derived from T cells, B-cell-depleted T cells, or PBMCs. Subjects who had been exposed to COVID-19, were actively infected with it, or had recovered from it provided the deeply sampled blood TCRbeta repertoires that made up the dataset. The repertoires were released in a freely available public database meant as a resource for research on the immune response to SARS-CoV-2. Samples came from the ongoing ImmuneRACE study (first 160 participants) plus 1,254 subjects from 6 global collaborators. Nearly every sample came with metadata listing a de-identified subject ID, COVID-19 status, age in years and sex. HLA class I and class II types, where available, came from metadata supplied by the sample provider rather than from assay-based typing. Study-level results and caveats: The quantity of clinical and demographic metadata differed by source and by participant and was supplied without curation.

The collaborating institutions used their own protocols to collect whole blood in K2EDTA tubes. For TCRbeta analysis, collaborators shipped samples as frozen whole blood, isolated PBMCs, or DNA extracted from either of those sample types. The sample consisted of peripheral blood. The rearrangement joined TRBV9 to TRBJ2-7, with no confidently assigned D gene. This receptor was taken from a woman under 30 with acute or convalescent COVID-19. The sequenced DNA: TGTGCCAGCAGCCCGCGGCGGAACTCCTACGAGCAGTACTTC. This codes for CASSPRRNSYEQYF.